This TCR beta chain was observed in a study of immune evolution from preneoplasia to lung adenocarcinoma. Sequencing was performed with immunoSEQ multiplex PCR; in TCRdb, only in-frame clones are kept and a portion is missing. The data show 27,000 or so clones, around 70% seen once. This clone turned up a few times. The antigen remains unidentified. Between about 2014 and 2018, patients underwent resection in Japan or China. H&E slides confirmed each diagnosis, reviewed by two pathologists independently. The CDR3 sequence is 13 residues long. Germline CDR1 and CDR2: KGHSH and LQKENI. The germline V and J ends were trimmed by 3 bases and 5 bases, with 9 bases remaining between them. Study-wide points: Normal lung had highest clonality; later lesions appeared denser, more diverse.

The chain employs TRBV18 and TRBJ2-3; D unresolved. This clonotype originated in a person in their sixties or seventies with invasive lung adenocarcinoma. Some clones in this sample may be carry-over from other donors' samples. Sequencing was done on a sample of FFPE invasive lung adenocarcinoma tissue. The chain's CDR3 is CASSPPVRDTQYF. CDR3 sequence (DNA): TGTGCCAGCTCACCCCCGGTCCGAGATACGCAGTATTTT.